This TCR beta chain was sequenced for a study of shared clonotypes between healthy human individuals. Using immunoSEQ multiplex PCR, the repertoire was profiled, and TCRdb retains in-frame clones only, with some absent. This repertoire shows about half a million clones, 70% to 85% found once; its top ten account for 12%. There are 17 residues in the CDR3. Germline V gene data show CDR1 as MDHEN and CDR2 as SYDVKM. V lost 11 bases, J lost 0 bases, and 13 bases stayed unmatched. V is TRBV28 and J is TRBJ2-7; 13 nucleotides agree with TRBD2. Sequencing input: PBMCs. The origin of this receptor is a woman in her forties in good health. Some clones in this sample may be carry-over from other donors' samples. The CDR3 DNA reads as TGTGCCGCCCGCTCCGGGACTAGCGGGGCCCGCTCCTACGAGCAGTACTTC. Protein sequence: CAARSGTSGARSYEQYF. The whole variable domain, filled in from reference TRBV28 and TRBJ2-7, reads DVKVTQSSRYLVKRTGEKVFLECVQDMDHENMFWYRQDPGLGLRLIYFSYDVKMKEKGDIPEGYSVSREKKERFSLILESASTNQTSMYLCAARSGTSGARSYEQYFGPGTRLTVT.